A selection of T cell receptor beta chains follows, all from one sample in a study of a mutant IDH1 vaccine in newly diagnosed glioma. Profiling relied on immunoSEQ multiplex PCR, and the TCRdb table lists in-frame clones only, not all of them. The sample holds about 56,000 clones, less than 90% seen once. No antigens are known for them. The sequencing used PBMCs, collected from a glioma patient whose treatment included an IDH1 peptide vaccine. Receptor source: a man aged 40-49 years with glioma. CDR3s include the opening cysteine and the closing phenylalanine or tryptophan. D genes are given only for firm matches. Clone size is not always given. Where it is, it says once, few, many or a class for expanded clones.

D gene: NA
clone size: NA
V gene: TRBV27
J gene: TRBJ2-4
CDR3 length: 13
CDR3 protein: CASSLGIKNIQYF
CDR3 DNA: TGTGCCAGCAGTCTTGGGATTAAAAACATTCAGTACTTC

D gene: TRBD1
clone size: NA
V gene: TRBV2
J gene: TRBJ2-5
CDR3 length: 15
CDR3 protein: CASNPDRGQGFGQYF
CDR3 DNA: TGTGCCAGTAATCCCGACAGGGGGCAAGGTTTTGGGCAGTACTTC

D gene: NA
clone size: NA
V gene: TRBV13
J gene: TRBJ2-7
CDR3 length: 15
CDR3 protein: CASRPASQGSNEQYF
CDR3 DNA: TGTGCCAGCAGACCCGCGTCGCAGGGGTCAAACGAGCAGTACTTC

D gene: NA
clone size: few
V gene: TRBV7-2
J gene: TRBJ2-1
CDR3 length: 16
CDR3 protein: CASSRSRWLSYNEQFF
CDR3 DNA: TGTGCCAGCAGCCGATCGAGGTGGTTGTCCTACAATGAGCAGTTCTTC

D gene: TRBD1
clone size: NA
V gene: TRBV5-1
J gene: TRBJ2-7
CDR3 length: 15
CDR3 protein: CASRLGTGASYEQYF
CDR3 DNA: TGCGCCAGCAGATTAGGGACAGGGGCCTCCTACGAGCAGTACTTC

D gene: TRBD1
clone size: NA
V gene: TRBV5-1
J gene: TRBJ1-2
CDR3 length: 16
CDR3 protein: CASSLGQGATNYGYTF
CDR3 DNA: TGCGCCAGCAGCTTGGGGCAGGGGGCGACTAACTATGGCTACACCTTC

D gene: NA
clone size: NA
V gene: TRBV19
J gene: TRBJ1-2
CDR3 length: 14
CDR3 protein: CASSRQLSNYGYTF
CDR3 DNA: TGTGCCAGTAGTCGACAGCTTTCTAACTATGGCTACACCTTC

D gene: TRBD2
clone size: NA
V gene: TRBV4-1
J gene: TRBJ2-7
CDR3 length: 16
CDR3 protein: CASSQEGGGLNYEQYF
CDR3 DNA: TGCGCCAGCAGCCAAGAGGGGGGGGGTTTGAACTACGAGCAGTACTTC

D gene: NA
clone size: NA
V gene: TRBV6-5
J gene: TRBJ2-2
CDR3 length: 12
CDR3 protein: CASRKGPGELFF
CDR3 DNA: TGTGCCAGCAGAAAGGGACCGGGGGAGCTGTTTTTT

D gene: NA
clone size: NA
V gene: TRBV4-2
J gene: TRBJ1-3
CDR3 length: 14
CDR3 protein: CASSQDPRANTIYF
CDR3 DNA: TGTGCCAGCAGTCAGGACCCTCGAGCAAACACCATATATTTT

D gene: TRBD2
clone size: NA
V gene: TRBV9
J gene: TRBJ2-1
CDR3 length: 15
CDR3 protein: CASSAPWGGWAEQFF
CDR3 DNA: TGTGCCAGCAGCGCCCCCTGGGGGGGTTGGGCTGAGCAGTTCTTC

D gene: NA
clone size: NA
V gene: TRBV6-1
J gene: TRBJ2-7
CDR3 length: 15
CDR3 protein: CASSGLAIRGYEQYF
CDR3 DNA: TGTGCCAGCAGTGGTCTAGCGATAAGGGGCTACGAGCAGTACTTC

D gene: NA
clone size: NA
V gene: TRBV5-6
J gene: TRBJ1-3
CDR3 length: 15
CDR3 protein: CASSFGIYSGNTIYF
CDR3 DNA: TGTGCCAGCAGCTTCGGGATTTACTCTGGAAACACCATATATTTT

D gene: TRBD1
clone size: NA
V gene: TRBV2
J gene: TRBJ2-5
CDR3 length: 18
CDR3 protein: CASEKEDREVWGQETQYF
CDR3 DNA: TGTGCCAGCGAAAAAGAGGACAGGGAGGTGTGGGGCCAAGAGACCCAGTACTTC

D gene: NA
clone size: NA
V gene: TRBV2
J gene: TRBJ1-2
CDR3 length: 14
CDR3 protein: CASRGTIGTYGYTF
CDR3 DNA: TGTGCCAGCAGGGGGACCATCGGAACGTATGGCTACACCTTC

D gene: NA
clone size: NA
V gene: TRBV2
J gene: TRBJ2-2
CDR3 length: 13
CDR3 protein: CASSSTIGGELFF
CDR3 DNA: TGTGCCAGCAGTTCCACAATCGGCGGGGAGCTGTTTTTT

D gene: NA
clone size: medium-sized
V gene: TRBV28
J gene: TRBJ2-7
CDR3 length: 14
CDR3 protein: CASSRTGTLREQYF
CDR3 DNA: TGTGCCAGCTCGAGGACCGGGACACTGAGAGAGCAGTACTTC

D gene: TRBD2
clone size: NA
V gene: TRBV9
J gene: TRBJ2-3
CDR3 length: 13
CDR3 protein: CASREGSTDTQYF
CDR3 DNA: TGTGCCAGTCGGGAGGGTAGCACAGATACGCAGTATTTT

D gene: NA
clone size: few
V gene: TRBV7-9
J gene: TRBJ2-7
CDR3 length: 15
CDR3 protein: CASSLGTKSPYEQYF
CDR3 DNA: TGTGCCAGCAGCCTAGGGACAAAATCACCCTACGAGCAGTACTTC

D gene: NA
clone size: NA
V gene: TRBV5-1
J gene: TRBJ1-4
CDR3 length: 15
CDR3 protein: CASSFGYATNEKLFF
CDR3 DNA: TGCGCCAGCAGCTTCGGATATGCAACTAATGAAAAACTGTTTTTT

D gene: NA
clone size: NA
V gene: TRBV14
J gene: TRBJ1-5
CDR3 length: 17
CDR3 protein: CASSHIVTAYSNQPQHF
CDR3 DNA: TGTGCCAGCAGCCATATTGTGACAGCATATAGCAATCAGCCCCAGCATTTT

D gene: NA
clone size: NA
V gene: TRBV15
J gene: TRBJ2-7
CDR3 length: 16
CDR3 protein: CATSRDVGSGSYEQYF
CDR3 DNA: TGTGCCACCAGCAGAGATGTCGGTTCTGGTTCCTACGAGCAGTACTTC

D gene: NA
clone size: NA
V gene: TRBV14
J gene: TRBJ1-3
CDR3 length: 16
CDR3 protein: CASSQEKGFSGNTIYF
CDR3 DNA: TGTGCCAGCAGCCAAGAAAAGGGCTTCTCTGGAAACACCATATATTTT

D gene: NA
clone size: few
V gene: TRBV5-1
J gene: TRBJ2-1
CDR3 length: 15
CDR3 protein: CASSLAAGRYNEQFF
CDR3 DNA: TGCGCCAGCAGCTTGGCCGCCGGCAGATACAATGAGCAGTTCTTC

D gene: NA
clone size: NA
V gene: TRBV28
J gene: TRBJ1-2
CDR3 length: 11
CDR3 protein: CASGVNYGYTF
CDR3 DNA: TGTGCGAGCGGGGTTAACTATGGCTACACCTTC

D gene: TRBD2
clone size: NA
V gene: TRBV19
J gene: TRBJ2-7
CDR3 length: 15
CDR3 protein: CASSYLAGSSYEQYF
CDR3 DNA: TGTGCCAGTAGTTACTTAGCGGGGAGCTCCTACGAGCAGTACTTC

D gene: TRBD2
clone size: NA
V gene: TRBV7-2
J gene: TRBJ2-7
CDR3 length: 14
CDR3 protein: CASSFTAGPLEQYF
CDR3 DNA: TGTGCCAGCAGCTTTACAGCGGGACCCTTGGAGCAGTACTTC

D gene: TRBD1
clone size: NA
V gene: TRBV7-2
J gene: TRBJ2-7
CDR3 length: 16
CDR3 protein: CASSLSSSRGMYEQYF
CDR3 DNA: TGTGCCAGCAGCTTATCGAGTTCCAGGGGGATGTACGAGCAGTACTTC

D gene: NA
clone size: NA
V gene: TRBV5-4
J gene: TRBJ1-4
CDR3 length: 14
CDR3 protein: CASSTGLKGEKLFF
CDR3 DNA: TGTGCCAGCAGCACTGGCCTAAAGGGGGAAAAACTGTTTTTT

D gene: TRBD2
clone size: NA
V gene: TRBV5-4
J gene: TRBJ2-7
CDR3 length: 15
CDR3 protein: CASSPRTSDSYEQYF
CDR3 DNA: TGTGCCAGCAGCCCAAGGACTAGCGACTCCTACGAGCAGTACTTC

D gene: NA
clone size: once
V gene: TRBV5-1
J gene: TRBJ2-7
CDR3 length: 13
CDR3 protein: CASNEGVAYEQYF
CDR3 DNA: TGCGCCAGCAACGAGGGGGTGGCCTACGAGCAGTACTTC

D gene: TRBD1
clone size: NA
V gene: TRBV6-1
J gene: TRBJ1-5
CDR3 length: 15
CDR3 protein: CASSEGRGHGRPQHF
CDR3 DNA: TGTGCCAGCAGTGAAGGCAGGGGGCACGGACGGCCCCAGCATTTT

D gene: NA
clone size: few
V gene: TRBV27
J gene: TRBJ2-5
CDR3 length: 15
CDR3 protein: CASSLPWRAGETQYF
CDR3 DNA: TGTGCCAGCAGTTTACCGTGGAGAGCTGGGGAGACCCAGTACTTC

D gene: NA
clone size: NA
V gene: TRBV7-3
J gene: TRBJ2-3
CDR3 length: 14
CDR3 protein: CASSLRSSPDTQYF
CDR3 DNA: TGTGCCAGCAGCCTCCGCAGTAGCCCTGATACGCAGTATTTT

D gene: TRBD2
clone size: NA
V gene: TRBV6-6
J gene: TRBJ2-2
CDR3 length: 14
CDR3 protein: CASRGTSGTGELFF
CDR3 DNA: TGTGCCAGCAGAGGGACTAGCGGGACCGGGGAGCTGTTTTTT

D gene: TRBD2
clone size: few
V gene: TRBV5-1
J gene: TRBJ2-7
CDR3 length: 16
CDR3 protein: CASSGGLAGRPYEQYF
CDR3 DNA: TGCGCCAGCAGCGGGGGACTAGCGGGCCGTCCCTACGAGCAGTACTTC

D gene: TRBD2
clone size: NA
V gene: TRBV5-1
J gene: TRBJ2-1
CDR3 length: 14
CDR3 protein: CASSGTSGYNEQFF
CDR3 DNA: TGCGCCAGCAGCGGGACTAGCGGCTACAATGAGCAGTTCTTC

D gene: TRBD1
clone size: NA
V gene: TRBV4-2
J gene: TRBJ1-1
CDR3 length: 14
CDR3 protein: CASSQDPRGPEAFF
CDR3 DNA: TGTGCCAGCAGCCAAGACCCCAGGGGGCCTGAAGCTTTCTTT

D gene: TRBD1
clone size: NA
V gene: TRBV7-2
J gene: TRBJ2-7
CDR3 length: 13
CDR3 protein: CASSRDRVNEQYF
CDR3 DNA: TGTGCCAGCAGCCGGGACAGGGTCAACGAGCAGTACTTC

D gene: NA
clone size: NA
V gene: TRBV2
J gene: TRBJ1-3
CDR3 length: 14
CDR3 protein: CASSKGSSGNTIYF
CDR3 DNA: TGTGCCAGCAGCAAGGGGAGCTCTGGAAACACCATATATTTT

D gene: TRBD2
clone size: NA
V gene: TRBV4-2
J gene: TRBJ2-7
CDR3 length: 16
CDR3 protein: CASSLGLAGESYEQYF
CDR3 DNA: TGTGCCAGCAGCCTCGGACTAGCGGGAGAATCCTACGAGCAGTACTTC

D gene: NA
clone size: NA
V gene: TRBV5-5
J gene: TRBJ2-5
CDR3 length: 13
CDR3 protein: CASSPTGSETQYF
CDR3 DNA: TGTGCCAGCAGCCCTACAGGGTCCGAGACCCAGTACTTC

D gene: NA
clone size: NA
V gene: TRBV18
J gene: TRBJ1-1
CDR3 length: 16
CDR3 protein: CASSPPGQGVTAEAFF
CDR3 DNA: TGTGCCAGCTCACCACCGGGACAAGGGGTAACCGCTGAAGCTTTCTTT

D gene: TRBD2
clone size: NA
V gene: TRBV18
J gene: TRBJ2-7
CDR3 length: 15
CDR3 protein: CASSPDPGGGYEQYF
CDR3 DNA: TGTGCCAGCTCCCCAGATCCGGGGGGAGGCTACGAGCAGTACTTC

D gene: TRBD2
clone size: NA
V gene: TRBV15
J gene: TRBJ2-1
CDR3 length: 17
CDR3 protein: CATSNRLAGVLYNEQFF
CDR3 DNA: TGTGCCACCAGCAACCGACTAGCGGGAGTTTTATACAATGAGCAGTTCTTC

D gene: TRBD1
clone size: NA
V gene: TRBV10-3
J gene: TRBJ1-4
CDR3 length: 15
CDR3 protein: CAIRDRDRANEKLFF
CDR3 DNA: TGTGCCATCAGAGACCGGGACAGGGCTAATGAAAAACTGTTTTTT

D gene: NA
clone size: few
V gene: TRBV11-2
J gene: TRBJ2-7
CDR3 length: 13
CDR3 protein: CASSLALQYEQYF
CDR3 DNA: TGTGCCAGCAGCTTAGCCCTACAGTACGAGCAGTACTTC

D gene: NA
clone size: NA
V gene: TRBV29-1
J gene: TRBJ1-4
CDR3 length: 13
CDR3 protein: CSVIPATNEKLFF
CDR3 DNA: TGCAGCGTTATCCCTGCAACTAATGAAAAACTGTTTTTT

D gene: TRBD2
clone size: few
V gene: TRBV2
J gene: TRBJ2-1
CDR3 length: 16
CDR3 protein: CASKTSGSLLYNEQFF
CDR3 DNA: TGTGCCAGCAAGACTAGCGGGAGCCTTCTATACAATGAGCAGTTCTTC

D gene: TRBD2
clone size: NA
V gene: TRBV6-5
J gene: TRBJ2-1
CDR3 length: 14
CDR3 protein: CASSGAGGYNEQFF
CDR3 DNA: TGTGCCAGCAGTGGAGCGGGAGGGTACAATGAGCAGTTCTTC

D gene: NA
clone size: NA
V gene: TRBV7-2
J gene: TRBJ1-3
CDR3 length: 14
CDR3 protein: CASSPFDSGNTIYF
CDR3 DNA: TGTGCCAGCAGCCCCTTTGACAGCGGAAACACCATATATTTT